One and the same sample provided the 27 T cell receptor beta chains below, sequenced in a study of T cells in tuberculosis. The method was immunoSEQ multiplex PCR; TCRdb's version includes in-frame clones alone and lacks a portion of them. The sample holds 85,000 to 100,000 clones, approximately 90% seen once. Thawed, overnight-rested PBMC were stained with GMM-loaded CD1B tetramer, viability dye and anti-CD3, then sorted. The CD1B tetramers carried C32 glucose monomycolate purified from Rhodococcus equi. Sequencing input: CD1b-GMM tetramer-negative cells sorted from PBMCs. The receptors originated from an adult woman with latent tuberculosis.

The chain couples TRBV11-2 to TRBJ2-5; a possible D gene is TRBD2 (6 bases). The CDR3 runs 17 residues. CDR1 SGHAT and CDR2 FQNNGV come from the germline V gene. V lost 1 base and J lost 4, with 19 bases in between. The CDR3 nucleotides are TGTGCCAGCAGCTTAGGGGGTTGGGCAGCGGGCCGAGAGACCCAGTACTTC. This sequence encodes CASSLGGWAAGRETQYF.

The V call is TRBV9, the J call TRBJ2-1, with 11 bases aligning to TRBD2. The J segment lost 0 bases and the V segment lost 4 bases, leaving 12 bases of the junction unmatched. Germline assignment: CDR1 SGDLS and CDR2 YYNGEE. The length of the CDR3 is 19 residues. CDR3 coding DNA: TGTGCCAGCAGCCCAGAGGCGACTAGCGGGGTCAGCTCCTACAATGAGCAGTTCTTC. This encodes CASSPEATSGVSSYNEQFF.

V is TRBV13 and J is TRBJ2-3; 8 nucleotides align to TRBD2. The CDR3 length is 14 residues. V shed 0 bases and J 5 bases; nucleotides not matched to a gene: 1. In germline, CDR1 is PRHDT, CDR2 FYEKMQ (reference sequence). This CDR3 is CASSLGGGEDTQYF. The CDR3, as DNA: TGTGCCAGCAGCTTAGGCGGGGGGGAAGATACGCAGTATTTT.

The chain is built from TRBV7-6 and TRBJ2-1, with 12 bases that match TRBD1. This CDR3 spans 20 amino acids. Germline assignment: CDR1 SGHVS and CDR2 FNYEAQ. V was pared by 0 bases and J by 1 base, with 10 bases of the junction left unmatched. The CDR3 is CASSLAGTGGAGVSYNEQFF. DNA of the CDR3: TGTGCCAGCAGCTTAGCGGGGACAGGGGGCGCAGGGGTGTCCTACAATGAGCAGTTCTTC.

This clone was detected only once. The CDR3 coding sequence is TGTGCCAGCTGCTCCAGGGTTATGATAAATGAGCAGTTCTTC. Its translation is CASCSRVMINEQFF. V and J are TRBV6-5 and TRBJ2-1; tentatively, D is TRBD1 (5 bases). The CDR3 consists of 14 residues. The germline V gene encodes CDR1 MNHEY and CDR2 SVGAGI. V lost 8 bases and J lost 7, with 18 bases in between.

The chain joins TRBV28 to TRBJ2-2; tentative D call: TRBD2 (5 bases). Trimming removed 7 bases from V and 1 base from J, with 10 bases in between. In germline, CDR1 is MDHEN, CDR2 SYDVKM. The CDR3 totals 14 residues. This CDR3 is CASMREGNTGELFF. The CDR3 DNA is TGTGCCAGCATGCGAGAGGGGAACACCGGGGAGCTGTTTTTT.

The CDR3 nucleotides are TGTGCCACCGCGCGAGCTGACATTTCCTACGAGCAGTACTTC. Translated, it gives CATARADISYEQYF. V gene TRBV6-1 combines with J gene TRBJ2-7; D ambiguous. Trimming shortened V by 10 bases and J by 1 base, and 17 bases separated the two germline ends. The CDR3 runs 14 residues. Germline V CDR1 and CDR2: MNHNS, SASEGT.

In its sample, this clone was seen a few times. The chain carries TRBV19 and TRBJ1-2, with D tentatively TRBD1 (6 bases). The CDR3 runs 13 residues. The V end lost 7 bases, the J end lost 1 base, and 10 bases lay between the germline ends. The germline CDR1 and CDR2 sequences are LNHDA and SQIVND (reference sequence). The CDR3 sequence is CASNGQFNYGYTF. The CDR3 DNA is TGTGCCAGTAACGGACAGTTTAACTATGGCTACACCTTC.

This sequence joins TRBV6-6 and TRBJ2-2; TRBD1 aligns across 9 bases. This CDR3 comprises 15 residues. Germline CDR1 and CDR2: MNHNY and SVGAGI (reference sequence). With V trimmed by 6 bases and J by 1 base, 3 bases remained unmatched. The CDR3 spells CASRTGQGNTGELFF. CDR3 bases: TGTGCCAGCAGGACGGGACAGGGGAACACCGGGGAGCTGTTTTTT.

V and J are TRBV18 and TRBJ2-2; TRBD2 matches 11 bases. Germline V gene sequence: CDR1 KGHSH, CDR2 LQKENI. The CDR3 sequence is 16 residues long. V lost 3 bases to trimming and J lost 5 bases; unmatched junction nucleotides: 5. The CDR3 region is CASSPTSGVRTGELFF. The DNA for the CDR3 is TGTGCCAGCTCACCGACTAGCGGGGTTCGAACCGGGGAGCTGTTTTTT.

The chain joins TRBV18 to TRBJ1-1; D ambiguous. The CDR3 is 14 residues long. Germline CDR1 KGHSH, CDR2 LQKENI. Trimming cost V 3 bases and J 2 bases, with 10 bases left between them. The CDR3 is CASSPMGTNTEAFF. The DNA of the CDR3 is TGTGCCAGCTCACCTATGGGCACCAACACTGAAGCTTTCTTT.

The chain carries TRBV4-1 and TRBJ1-1; TRBD1 might be the D (5 bases). This CDR3 is 15 amino acids long. The V gene's germline CDR1 is MGHRA and CDR2 YSYEKL. V was trimmed by 1 base and J by 3 bases, leaving 12 bases between them. The CDR3, as DNA: TGCGCCAGCAGCCAAGTTGGGGCCCGGGACACTGAAGCTTTCTTT. This encodes CASSQVGARDTEAFF.

The rearrangement uses TRBV2 and TRBJ1-1; 9 nucleotides line up with TRBD1. The CDR3 runs to 13 residues. CDR1 SNHLY and CDR2 FYNNEI come from the germline V gene. After removal of 8 bases from V and 1 base from J, the junction contained 2 bases not matched to a gene. CDR3 nucleotide sequence: TGTGCCAGCGGGGGACAGGGGAACACTGAAGCTTTCTTT. As protein: CASGGQGNTEAFF. The full variable domain, rest sourced from reference TRBV2 and TRBJ1-1, is EPEVTQTPSHQVTQMGQEVILRCVPISNHLYFYWYRQILGQKVEFLVSFYNNEISEKSEIFDDQFSVERPDGSNFTLKIRSTKLEDSAMYFCASGGQGNTEAFFGQGTRLTVV.

This chain joins TRBV2 and TRBJ1-1; a weak D match, TRBD1 (6 bases). This CDR3 region has 14 residues. Looked up from germline, CDR1 is SNHLY and CDR2 is FYNNEI. Trimming took 6 bases from V and 2 from J, leaving 13 bases between them. The CDR3 loop reads CASRLDRTNTEAFF. CDR3 nucleotide sequence: TGTGCCAGCAGATTAGACAGGACAAACACTGAAGCTTTCTTT. Using reference TRBV2 and TRBJ1-1 for the parts outside the CDR3, the full variable domain is EPEVTQTPSHQVTQMGQEVILRCVPISNHLYFYWYRQILGQKVEFLVSFYNNEISEKSEIFDDQFSVERPDGSNFTLKIRSTKLEDSAMYFCASRLDRTNTEAFFGQGTRLTVV.

This chain connects TRBV7-9 to TRBJ1-2; tentatively, D is TRBD1 (5 bases). Germline V gene data show CDR1 as SEHNR and CDR2 as FQNEAQ (reference sequence). V was cut by 8 bases and J by 8 bases, with 12 bases left in between. The CDR3 is 11 residues long. The CDR3 sequence: CASSRGGGYTF. CDR3 nucleotide sequence: TGTGCCAGCTCTAGGGGAGGGGGCTACACCTTC.

The V and J genes are TRBV7-6 and TRBJ2-3; D may be TRBD2 (7 bases). Germline lookup yields CDR1 SGHVS and CDR2 FNYEAQ. Deletions cut 5 bases from V and 7 bases from J, with 16 bases between. The CDR3 is 14 amino acids. In nucleotides, the CDR3 is TGTGCCAGCAGCCTAGGCGGGGGCTCTTATACGCAGTATTTT. Translating gives CASSLGGGSYTQYF. Complete variable domain (other parts from reference TRBV7-6 and TRBJ2-3): GAGVSQSPRYKVTKRGQDVALRCDPISGHVSLYWYRQALGQGPEFLTYFNYEAQQDKSGLPNDRFSAERPEGSISTLTIQRTEQRDSAMYRCASSLGGGSYTQYFGPGTRLTVL.

The chain links TRBV4-2 to TRBJ2-7, with 10 positions matching TRBD2. This CDR3 spans 16 amino acids. Germline-derived CDR1 and CDR2 are LGHNA and YNFKEQ. Unmatched junction bases numbered 5, after V lost 0 bases and J lost 3 bases. CDR3 in amino acids: CASSQDLAGAYYEQYF. The CDR3 DNA reads TGTGCCAGCAGCCAAGATCTAGCGGGGGCCTACTACGAGCAGTACTTC.

This chain joins TRBV20-1 and TRBJ1-2; D possibly corresponds to TRBD1 (5 bases). The V end was cut by 6 bases, the J end by 7 bases, with 12 bases between. The CDR3 totals 11 residues. Germline assignment: CDR1 DFQATT and CDR2 SNEGSKA (reference sequence). This CDR3 reads CSARQNPGYTF. The CDR3 DNA sequence: TGCAGTGCAAGACAGAACCCTGGCTACACCTTC.

The CDR3 protein is CASSLKGLAVYEQYF. The CDR3 DNA reads as TGTGCCAGCAGCTTAAAGGGACTAGCGGTCTACGAGCAGTACTTC. This chain uses TRBV13 with TRBJ2-7; TRBD2 agrees at 11 bases. Per the germline V gene, CDR1 is PRHDT and CDR2 is FYEKMQ (reference sequence). With V trimmed by 2 bases and J by 3 bases, 3 bases remained unmatched. CDR3 length: 15 residues.

The chain recombines TRBV11-2 with TRBJ1-2; D perhaps matches TRBD1 (5 bases). Germline V gene lookup returns CDR1 SGHAT and CDR2 FQNNGV. V lost 5 bases to trimming and J lost 2 bases, with 9 bases between them. This CDR3 spans 13 amino acids. The CDR3 is CASSPQGNYGYTF. The CDR3 nucleotides read TGTGCCAGCAGCCCCCAGGGAAACTATGGCTACACCTTC.

This chain connects TRBV19 to TRBJ2-5; 8 bases are a match to TRBD1. Germline CDR1 LNHDA, CDR2 SQIVND (reference sequence). The CDR3 totals 15 residues. J lost 4 bases, V lost 6 bases, and 10 bases had no gene match. The CDR3 sequence: CASRTIGQGRETQYF. The CDR3 DNA is TGTGCCAGTAGAACCATCGGACAGGGACGAGAGACCCAGTACTTC.

The chain has TRBV4-2 and TRBJ2-5; 10 positions match TRBD2. The CDR3 extends over 14 amino acids. Per the germline V gene, CDR1 is LGHNA and CDR2 is YNFKEQ. The V and J ends lost 7 bases and 5 bases, in that order; junction bases with no gene match: 7. CDR3: CASTQSGGAETQYF. DNA for the CDR3: TGTGCCAGCACGCAGAGCGGGGGGGCTGAGACCCAGTACTTC.

About this clone: The sample has other DNA sequences that encode this CDR3 too. V usage is TRBV29-1 and J usage is TRBJ1-2; TRBD1 aligns across 12 bases. The germline CDR1 and CDR2 sequences are SQVTM and ANQGSEA. The CDR3 runs to 13 residues. CDR3 region: CSLGTGGPYGYTF. Written as DNA, the CDR3 is TGCAGTCTGGGGACAGGGGGCCCCTATGGCTACACCTTC.

Only one count was recorded for this clone. The rearrangement joins TRBV11-2 to TRBJ1-2, with 7 bases aligning to TRBD1. The CDR3 consists of 15 residues. With 1 base clipped from V and 9 bases from J, the junction kept 11 bases outside the gene matches. From germline, CDR1 is SGHAT and CDR2 FQNNGV. Here the CDR3 reads CASSLGWDSLPRYTF. The DNA for the CDR3 is TGTGCCAGCAGCTTAGGTTGGGACAGTCTCCCGCGCTACACCTTC.

The V and J genes are TRBV7-2 and TRBJ1-3; D perhaps matches TRBD1 (5 bases). The V gene lost 2 bases and the J gene lost 0 bases, with 14 bases spanning the gap. CDR3 size: 17 residues. Per germline, CDR1 SGHTA and CDR2 FQGNSA. The CDR3 loop reads CASSLNQGSISGNTIYF. The CDR3 DNA sequence: TGTGCCAGCAGCTTAAATCAGGGCAGCATCTCTGGAAACACCATATATTTT.

V gene TRBV7-9 combines with J gene TRBJ2-2; possible D gene TRBD1, 7 bases. CDR1 and CDR2 from the germline V gene are SEHNR and FQNEAQ (reference sequence). This CDR3 has 16 amino acids. V shed 2 bases and J shed 3 bases, with 13 bases lying between them. The CDR3 here is CASSLSSRGDTGELFF. CDR3 in DNA: TGTGCCAGCAGCTTAAGTTCCAGGGGGGACACCGGGGAGCTGTTTTTT.

The sample holds one count of this clone. The genes are TRBV19 and TRBJ1-2; TRBD1 aligns across 7 bases. V was pared by 1 base and J by 2 bases, with 4 bases of the junction left unmatched. CDR1 is LNHDA and CDR2 is SQIVND in the germline V gene (reference sequence). The CDR3 has 15 amino acids. CDR3 region: CASSIGLGQNYGYTF. As DNA, the CDR3 is TGTGCCAGTAGTATAGGTTTGGGACAGAACTATGGCTACACCTTC.